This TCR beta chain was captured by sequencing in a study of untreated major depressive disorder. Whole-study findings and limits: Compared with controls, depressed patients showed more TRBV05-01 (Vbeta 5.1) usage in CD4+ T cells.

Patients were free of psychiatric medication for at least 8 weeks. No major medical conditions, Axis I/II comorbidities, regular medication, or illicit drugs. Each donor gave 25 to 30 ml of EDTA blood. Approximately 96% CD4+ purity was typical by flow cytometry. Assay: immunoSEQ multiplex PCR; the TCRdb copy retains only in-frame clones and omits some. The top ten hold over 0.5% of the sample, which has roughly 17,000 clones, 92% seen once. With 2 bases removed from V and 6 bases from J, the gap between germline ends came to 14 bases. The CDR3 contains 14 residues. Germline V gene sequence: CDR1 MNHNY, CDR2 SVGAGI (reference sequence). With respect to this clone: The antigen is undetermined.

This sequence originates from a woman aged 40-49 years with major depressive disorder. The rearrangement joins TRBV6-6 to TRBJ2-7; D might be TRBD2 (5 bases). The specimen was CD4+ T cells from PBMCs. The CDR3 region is CASSYLGNLSEQYF. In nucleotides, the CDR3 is TGTGCCAGCAGTTACCTCGGGAACCTTTCCGAGCAGTACTTC.